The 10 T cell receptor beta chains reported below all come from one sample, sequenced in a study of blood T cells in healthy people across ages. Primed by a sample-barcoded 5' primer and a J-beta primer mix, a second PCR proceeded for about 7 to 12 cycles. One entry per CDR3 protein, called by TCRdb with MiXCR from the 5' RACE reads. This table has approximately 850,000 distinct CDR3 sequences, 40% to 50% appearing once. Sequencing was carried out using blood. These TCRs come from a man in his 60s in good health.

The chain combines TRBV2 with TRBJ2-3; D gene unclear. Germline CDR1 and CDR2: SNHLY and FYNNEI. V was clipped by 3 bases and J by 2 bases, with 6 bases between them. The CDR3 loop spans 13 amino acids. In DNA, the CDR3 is TGTGCCAGCAGTGAGATATACACAGATACGCAGTATTTT. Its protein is CASSEIYTDTQYF.

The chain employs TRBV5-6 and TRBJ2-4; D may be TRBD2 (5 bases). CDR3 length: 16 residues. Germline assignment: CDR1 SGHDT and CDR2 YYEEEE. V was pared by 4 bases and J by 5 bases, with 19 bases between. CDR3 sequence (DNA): TGTGCCAGCAGCCAGCGGCCTTCCTTTGCCGAAAACATTCAGTACTTC. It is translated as CASSQRPSFAENIQYF. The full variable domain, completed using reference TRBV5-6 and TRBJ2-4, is DAGVTQSPTHLIKTRGQQVTLRCSPKSGHDTVSWYQQALGQGPQFIFQYYEEEERQRGNFPDRFSGHQFPNYSSELNVNALLLGDSALYLCASSQRPSFAENIQYFGAGTRLSVL.

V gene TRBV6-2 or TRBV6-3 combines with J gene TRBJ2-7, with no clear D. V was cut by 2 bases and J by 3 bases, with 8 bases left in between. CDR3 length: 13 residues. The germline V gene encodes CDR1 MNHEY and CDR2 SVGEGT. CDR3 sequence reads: CASSYLGNYEQYF. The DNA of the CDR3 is TGTGCCAGCAGTTACCTGGGAAACTACGAGCAGTACTTC.

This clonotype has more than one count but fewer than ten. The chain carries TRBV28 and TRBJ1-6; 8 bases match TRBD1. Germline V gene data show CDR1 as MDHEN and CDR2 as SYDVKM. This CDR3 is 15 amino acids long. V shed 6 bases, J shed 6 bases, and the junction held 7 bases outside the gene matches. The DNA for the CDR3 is TGTGCCAGCAGCCCCCGGACAGGGACTAATTCACCCCTCCACTTT. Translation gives CASSPRTGTNSPLHF. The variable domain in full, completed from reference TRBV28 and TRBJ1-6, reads DVKVTQSSRYLVKRTGEKVFLECVQDMDHENMFWYRQDPGLGLRLIYFSYDVKMKEKGDIPEGYSVSREKKERFSLILESASTNQTSMYLCASSPRTGTNSPLHFGNGTRLTVT.

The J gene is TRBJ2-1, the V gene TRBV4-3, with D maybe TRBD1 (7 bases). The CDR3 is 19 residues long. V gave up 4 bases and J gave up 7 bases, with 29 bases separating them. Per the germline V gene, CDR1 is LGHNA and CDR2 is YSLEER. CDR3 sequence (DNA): TGCGCCAGCAGCCTCCTCTCAGGTGGGCAGGGGGGCTCCGGGAATGAGCAGTTCTTC. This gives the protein CASSLLSGGQGGSGNEQFF.

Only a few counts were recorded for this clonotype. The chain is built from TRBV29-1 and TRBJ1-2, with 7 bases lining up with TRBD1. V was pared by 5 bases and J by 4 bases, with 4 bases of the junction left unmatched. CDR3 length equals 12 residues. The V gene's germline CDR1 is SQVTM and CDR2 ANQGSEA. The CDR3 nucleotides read TGCAGCGTTACGACAGGGACCTATGGCTACACCTTC. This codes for CSVTTGTYGYTF.

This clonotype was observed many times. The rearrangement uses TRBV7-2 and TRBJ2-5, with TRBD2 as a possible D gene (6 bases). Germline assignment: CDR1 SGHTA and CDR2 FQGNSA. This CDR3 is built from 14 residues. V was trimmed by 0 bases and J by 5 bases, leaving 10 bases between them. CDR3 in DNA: TGTGCCAGCAGCTTAGCGCGGGGAGCGGAGACCCAGTACTTC. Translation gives CASSLARGAETQYF.

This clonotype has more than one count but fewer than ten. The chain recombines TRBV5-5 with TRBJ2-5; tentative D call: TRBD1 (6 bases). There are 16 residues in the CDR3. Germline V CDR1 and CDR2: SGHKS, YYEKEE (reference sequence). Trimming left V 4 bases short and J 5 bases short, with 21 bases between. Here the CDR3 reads CASSNGAGTRGETQYF. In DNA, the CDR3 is TGTGCCAGCAGCAACGGAGCAGGGACAAGGGGGGAGACCCAGTACTTC.

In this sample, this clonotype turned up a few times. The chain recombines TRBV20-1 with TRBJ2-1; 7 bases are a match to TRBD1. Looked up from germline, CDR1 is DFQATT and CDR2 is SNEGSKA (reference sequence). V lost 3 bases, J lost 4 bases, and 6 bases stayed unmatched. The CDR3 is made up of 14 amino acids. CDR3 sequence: CSASFQQGYNEQFF. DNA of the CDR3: TGCAGTGCTAGCTTTCAACAGGGGTACAATGAGCAGTTCTTC.

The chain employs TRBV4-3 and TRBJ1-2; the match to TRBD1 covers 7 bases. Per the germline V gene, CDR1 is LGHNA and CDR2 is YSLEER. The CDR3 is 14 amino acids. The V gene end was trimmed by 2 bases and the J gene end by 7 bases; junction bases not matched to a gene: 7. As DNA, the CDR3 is TGCGCCAGCAGCCAAATTGACAGGGCCGGTGGCTACACCTTC. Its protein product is CASSQIDRAGGYTF.